Following are 30 T cell receptor beta chains from one sample sequenced in a study of early T cells in non-severe SARS-CoV-2 infection. TCRdb re-called the 5' RACE reads with MiXCR, one entry per CDR3 protein. The sample has over 20,000 distinct CDR3 sequences, 4.5% seen once. The source material was whole blood. These receptors all come from an adult who was a healthcare worker with PCR-confirmed SARS-CoV-2 infection or an uninfected control (not recorded which).

This clonotype has a single count. This chain connects TRBV12-3 or TRBV12-4 to TRBJ1-1, with 7 nucleotides matching TRBD1. V shed 3 bases, J shed 0 bases, and the junction held 1 base outside the gene matches. This CDR3 has 14 residues. The CDR3: CASSFTGVNTEAFF. CDR3 in DNA: TGTGCCAGCAGTTTCACAGGGGTGAACACTGAAGCTTTCTTT.

The sample holds a few counts of this clonotype. V usage is TRBV6-2 or TRBV6-3 and J usage is TRBJ2-7, with D unresolved. V lost 8 bases and J 2 bases, leaving 4 bases between the germline ends. Germline CDR1 reads MNHEY; CDR2 reads SVGEGT. CDR3 size: 10 residues. CDR3 amino acids: CASGTYEQYF. The CDR3 DNA reads as TGTGCCAGCGGGACCTACGAGCAGTACTTC.

This clonotype was picked up many times. J is TRBJ2-5 and V is TRBV20-1; possible D gene TRBD1, 5 bases. CDR1 and CDR2 (germline): DFQATT, SNEGSKA (reference sequence). V lost 5 bases and J lost 5, with 9 bases in between. CDR3 length: 11 amino acids. DNA of the CDR3: TGCAGTGCTCAGGGTTCCGAGACCCAGTACTTC. Translation: CSAQGSETQYF.

This clonotype was counted many times. The chain is built from TRBV29-1 and TRBJ2-5; D is uncertain. Germline V gene lookup returns CDR1 SQVTM and CDR2 ANQGSEA. This CDR3 has 11 residues. V was trimmed by 5 bases and J by 3 bases, leaving 7 bases between them. CDR3 DNA: TGCAGCGTTATGAGCGAAGAGACCCAGTACTTC. Its protein product is CSVMSEETQYF.

This clonotype was seen a few times. V is TRBV7-6 and J is TRBJ1-2, with D hard to call. V was clipped by 0 bases and J by 12 bases, with 14 bases between them. Germline-derived CDR1 and CDR2 are SGHVS and FNYEAQ. The CDR3 runs to 13 residues. The CDR3 coding sequence is TGTGCCAGCAGCTTAGCTGGGAGTCCGGGCGACACCTTC. It translates to CASSLAGSPGDTF.

By share, this clonotype ranks as medium-sized (0.01 to 0.1%). The gene calls are TRBV7-2 and TRBJ2-6; 9 nucleotides align to TRBD1. V dropped 5 bases and J dropped 0; count of bases not matched to a gene: 11. Germline CDR1 reads SGHTA; CDR2 reads FQGNSA. The CDR3 length is 19 residues. This CDR3 is CASSQEGQGTFSGANVLTF. The CDR3 nucleotides are TGTGCCAGCAGCCAAGAGGGACAGGGAACATTCTCTGGGGCCAACGTCCTGACTTTC.

This clonotype appeared many times. The chain joins TRBV28 to TRBJ2-7; perhaps TRBD2 as D (5 bases). The CDR3 is made up of 16 amino acids. Germline CDR1 MDHEN, CDR2 SYDVKM. The ends were cut back, 4 bases at V and 1 base at J, with 17 bases in the middle. The CDR3 DNA sequence: TGTGCCAGCAGTTCCCCCGGGATTCAACTATCCTACGAGCAGTACTTC. The encoded protein is CASSSPGIQLSYEQYF.

The V call is TRBV7-8, the J call TRBJ2-5, with 8 bases matching TRBD1. The CDR3 sequence is 14 residues long. Germline V gene data show CDR1 as SGHVS and CDR2 as FQNEAQ. V dropped 5 bases and J dropped 3; count of bases not matched to a gene: 5. The CDR3 region is CASSPGQGEETQYF. The CDR3, as DNA: TGTGCCAGCAGCCCCGGACAGGGAGAAGAGACCCAGTACTTC.

This clonotype was detected many times. This sequence joins TRBV4-3 and TRBJ1-6; D remains ambiguous. Germline V CDR1 and CDR2: LGHNA, YSLEER. This CDR3 is built from 14 residues. The V gene lost 3 bases and the J gene lost 7 bases, with 10 bases spanning the gap. This CDR3 is CASSQAGRNSPLHF. CDR3 DNA: TGCGCCAGCAGCCAGGCCGGAAGGAATTCACCCCTCCACTTT.

In this sample, this clonotype turned up many times. The chain uses TRBV20-1 and TRBJ2-4; D uncertain. V lost 4 bases and J lost 1, with 14 bases in between. The CDR3 is 15 amino acids. Per germline, CDR1 DFQATT and CDR2 SNEGSKA (reference sequence). The CDR3 is CSAILQNGAKNIQYF. The CDR3 region has the DNA TGCAGTGCTATTCTGCAGAATGGGGCCAAAAACATTCAGTACTTC.

This clonotype was detected many times. The chain is built from TRBV2 and TRBJ2-7, with D unclear. V lost 8 bases to trimming and J lost 2 bases, with 22 bases between them. Germline V gene data show CDR1 as SNHLY and CDR2 as FYNNEI. CDR3 length equals 16 residues. The CDR3 spells CASRVGSSLPTYEQYF. CDR3 coding DNA: TGTGCCAGCCGCGTCGGAAGTTCACTCCCCACCTACGAGCAGTACTTC.

This sequence joins TRBV7-2 and TRBJ2-1; perhaps D is TRBD1 or TRBD2 (7 bases each). Germline CDR1 reads SGHTA; CDR2 reads FQGNSA. This CDR3 contains 13 residues. Trimming cost V 7 bases and J 4 bases, with 11 bases left between them. The DNA of the CDR3 is TGTGCCAGCAAGCAGGGGGGGTACAATGAGCAGTTCTTC. This translates into CASKQGGYNEQFF.

The sample holds many counts of this clonotype. The rearrangement links TRBV7-2 to TRBJ1-5, with D hard to call. The ends were cut back, 5 bases at V and 6 bases at J, with 20 bases in the middle. Germline CDR1 and CDR2: SGHTA and FQGNSA. This CDR3 has 16 residues. The CDR3 sequence: CASSPRVGLRRQPQHF. The CDR3 bases are TGTGCCAGCAGCCCCCGAGTGGGGTTGCGGCGTCAGCCCCAGCATTTT.

This clonotype was counted ten times or more. The chain couples TRBV18 to TRBJ2-3, with D possibly TRBD1 on 6 matching bases. Trimming took off 3 bases at V and 5 bases at J, with 15 bases between the two ends. The germline V gene encodes CDR1 KGHSH and CDR2 LQKENI. The CDR3 sequence is 15 residues long. CDR3 sequence (DNA): TGTGCCAGCTCACCGCTCTCAGGGGCGGGAGATACGCAGTATTTT. Amino acid sequence: CASSPLSGAGDTQYF.

This clonotype turned up a few times. The chain carries TRBV5-6 and TRBJ1-2, with 7 bases fitting TRBD1. The CDR3 has 14 residues. Germline V gives CDR1 SGHDT, CDR2 YYEEEE. V lost 4 bases, J lost 4 bases, and 7 bases stayed unmatched. CDR3 bases: TGTGCCAGCAGCCTATCGACAGGGACCTATGGCTACACCTTC. Protein product: CASSLSTGTYGYTF.

This clonotype was seen more than once but under ten times. V is TRBV7-9 and J is TRBJ1-1; 11 nucleotides agree with TRBD1. The CDR3 consists of 21 residues. Losses at the gene ends were 5 bases for V and 4 bases for J; bases not matched to a gene: 24. Per germline, CDR1 SEHNR and CDR2 FQNEAQ (reference sequence). As DNA, the CDR3 is TGTGCCAGCAGCAACCCGCCATTGATTCCGGGACAGGGGGAAGGAGGCACTGAAGCTTTCTTT. Protein sequence: CASSNPPLIPGQGEGGTEAFF.

This clonotype was observed many times. The J gene is TRBJ2-5, the V gene TRBV6-6, with 8 bases matching TRBD1. Per germline, CDR1 MNHNY and CDR2 SVGAGI (reference sequence). The CDR3 has 14 residues. The V gene end was trimmed by 5 bases and the J gene end by 4 bases; junction bases not matched to a gene: 6. The CDR3 DNA is TGTGCCAGCAGTCCGACAGGGGTCGGAGAGACCCAGTACTTC. Its protein product is CASSPTGVGETQYF.

This clonotype was seen at least ten times. This rearrangement joins TRBV5-1 to TRBJ2-7, with TRBD1 matching over 8 bases. Germline loops: CDR1 SGHRS, CDR2 YFSETQ. With V trimmed by 0 bases and J by 5 bases, 4 bases remained unmatched. This CDR3 is 14 amino acids long. The DNA for the CDR3 is TGCGCCAGCAGCTTGGACAGGGGGACGAACGAGCAGTACTTC. It yields the protein CASSLDRGTNEQYF.

This clonotype was seen ten or more times. V gene TRBV10-1 combines with J gene TRBJ2-5; TRBD2 aligns across 7 bases. This CDR3 region has 16 residues. Germline V gene lookup returns CDR1 WNHNN and CDR2 SYGVQD (reference sequence). V was clipped by 4 bases and J by 3 bases; unmatched bases: 11. The CDR3 sequence: CASSATLKRGEETQYF. The CDR3 DNA follows: TGCGCCAGCAGTGCCACACTGAAGCGGGGAGAAGAGACCCAGTACTTC.

This clonotype was detected many times. The germline gene is not matched at one end of the junction; a read error may be the cause. This sequence joins TRBV27 and TRBJ2-7; 7 bases map to TRBD1. The CDR3 consists of 13 residues. Germline CDR1 reads MNHEY; CDR2 reads SMNVEV (reference sequence). The CDR3: CASTQGGSSEQYF. The CDR3 DNA reads TGTGCCAGCACCCAAGGGGGCTCCTCCGAGCAGTACTTC.

A few counts support this clonotype. The chain combines TRBV20-1 with TRBJ2-1; D not resolved. CDR1 and CDR2 from the germline V gene are DFQATT and SNEGSKA (reference sequence). The CDR3 totals 14 residues. V was shortened by 3 bases and J by 4 bases, with 13 bases between the two germline ends. The CDR3 here is CSASGPDPYNEQFF. The DNA for the CDR3 is TGCAGTGCTAGTGGGCCAGATCCGTACAATGAGCAGTTCTTC.

This clonotype showed up many times. J is TRBJ2-7 and V is TRBV29-1; 7 positions agree with TRBD1. Unmatched junction bases numbered 6, after V lost 2 bases and J lost 5 bases. The CDR3 has 13 amino acids. Germline V gene data show CDR1 as SQVTM and CDR2 as ANQGSEA. Written as DNA, the CDR3 is TGCAGCGTTGAATGGCAGACAGGGAACGAGCAGTACTTC. Protein: CSVEWQTGNEQYF.

This clonotype showed up many times. The gene calls are TRBV6-5 and TRBJ1-5; no clear D gene. Trimming took 5 bases from V and 0 from J, leaving 8 bases between them. Germline V gives CDR1 MNHEY, CDR2 SVGAGI. The CDR3 covers 14 residues. The CDR3 loop reads CASSPQYSNQPQHF. CDR3 bases: TGTGCCAGCAGTCCTCAGTATAGCAATCAGCCCCAGCATTTT.

This clonotype was seen many times. The chain has TRBV12-3 or TRBV12-4 and TRBJ2-2, with 11 bases fitting TRBD2. The V gene end was trimmed by 6 bases and the J gene end by 3 bases; junction bases not matched to a gene: 3. The CDR3 has 15 residues. This CDR3 reads CASSLAGGHTGELFF. Written as DNA, the CDR3 is TGTGCCAGCAGCCTAGCGGGGGGCCACACCGGGGAGCTGTTTTTT.

This clonotype was found many times. This chain links TRBV6-6 with TRBJ1-1, with D unclear. Germline CDR1 and CDR2: MNHNY and SVGAGI (reference sequence). The CDR3 has 16 amino acids. Trimming left V 5 bases short and J 1 base short, with 17 bases between. CDR3 DNA: TGTGCCAGCAGTCCTCCCGTGATCTTGAGGAACACTGAAGCTTTCTTT. It specifies CASSPPVILRNTEAFF.

At least ten counts were recorded for this clonotype. V usage is TRBV4-1 and J usage is TRBJ2-5, with D tentatively TRBD2 (6 bases). Trimming pared 2 bases from V and 13 bases from J, leaving 23 bases between. CDR1 and CDR2 (germline): MGHRA, YSYEKL. The CDR3 length is 15 residues. CDR3 region: CASSQQTNGGPVGYF. In DNA, the CDR3 is TGCGCCAGCAGCCAACAGACTAACGGGGGTCCCGTCGGGTACTTC.

This clonotype was detected many times. The V call is TRBV28, the J call TRBJ1-4; D remains unclear. V was pared by 2 bases and J by 8 bases, with 15 bases between. CDR1 MDHEN and CDR2 SYDVKM come from the germline V gene. The CDR3 sequence is 15 residues long. The CDR3 sequence: CASSLMGSTEEKLFF. Here the CDR3 DNA reads TGTGCCAGCAGTTTAATGGGGTCGACCGAAGAAAAACTGTTTTTT. Full variable domain (remainder filled in from reference TRBV28 and TRBJ1-4): DVKVTQSSRYLVKRTGEKVFLECVQDMDHENMFWYRQDPGLGLRLIYFSYDVKMKEKGDIPEGYSVSREKKERFSLILESASTNQTSMYLCASSLMGSTEEKLFFGSGTQLSVL.

This clonotype was detected only a few times. This chain uses TRBV21-1 with TRBJ2-2; the table's TRBD1 call for D was not verified on the DNA. TRBV21-1 is deemed a pseudogene. This CDR3 region has 17 residues. CDR3 residues: CASSKKGGQLMAGELFF. CDR3 nucleotide sequence: TGTGCCAGCAGCAAAAAGGGGGGCCAATTAATGGCCGGGGAGCTGTTTTTT.

The rearrangement joins TRBV30 to TRBJ1-2, with D perhaps matching TRBD1 (6 bases). CDR1 is GTSNPN and CDR2 is SVGIG in the germline V gene (reference sequence). V was clipped by 7 bases and J by 2 bases, with 17 bases between them. The CDR3 extends over 14 amino acids. The CDR3 region has the DNA TGTGCCTCCGGACAGCAAAGAATGAACTATGGCTACACCTTC. Its translation: CASGQQRMNYGYTF.

Notes on this clonotype: It may be a read error: a sequence one base away is much more abundant. The J gene is TRBJ1-1, the V gene TRBV7-2, with D unresolved. Per germline, CDR1 SGHTA and CDR2 FQGNSA. The CDR3 has 14 amino acids. The CDR3 spells CASSFSPGNIEAFF. DNA for the CDR3: TGTGCCAGCAGTTTTTCCCCCGGGAACATTGAAGCTTTCTTT.